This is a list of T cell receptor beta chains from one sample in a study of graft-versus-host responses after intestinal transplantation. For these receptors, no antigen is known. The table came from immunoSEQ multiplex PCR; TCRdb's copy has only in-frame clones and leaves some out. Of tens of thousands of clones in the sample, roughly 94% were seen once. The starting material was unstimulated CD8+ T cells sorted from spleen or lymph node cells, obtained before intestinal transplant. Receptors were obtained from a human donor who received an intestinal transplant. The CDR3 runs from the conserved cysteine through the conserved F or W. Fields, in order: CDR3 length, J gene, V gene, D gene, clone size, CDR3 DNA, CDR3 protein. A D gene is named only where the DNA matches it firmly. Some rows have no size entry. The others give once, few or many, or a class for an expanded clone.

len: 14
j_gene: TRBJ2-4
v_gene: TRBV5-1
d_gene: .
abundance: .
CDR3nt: TGCGCCAGCAGGGATTCCGGACCAGCGGACATTCAGTACTTC
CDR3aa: CASRDSGPADIQYF

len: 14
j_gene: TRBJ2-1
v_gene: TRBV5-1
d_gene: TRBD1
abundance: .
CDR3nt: TGCGCCAGCAGCTTGGAAGACAGGGTCCATGAGCAGTTCTTC
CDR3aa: CASSLEDRVHEQFF

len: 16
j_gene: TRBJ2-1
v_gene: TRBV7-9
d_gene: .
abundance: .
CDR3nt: TGTGCCAGCAGCTCCGTAGGCACAGCAAGTTACAATGAGCAGTTCTTC
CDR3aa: CASSSVGTASYNEQFF

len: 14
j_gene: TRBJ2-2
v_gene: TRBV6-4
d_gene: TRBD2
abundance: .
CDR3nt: TGTGCCAGCAGTGAAGCGGGAGACACCGGGGAGCTGTTTTTT
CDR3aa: CASSEAGDTGELFF

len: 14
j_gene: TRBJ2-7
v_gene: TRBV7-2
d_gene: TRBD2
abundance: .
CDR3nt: TGTGCCAGCAGCCCTCTAGCGGGAGGTCGCGAGCAGTACTTC
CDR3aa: CASSPLAGGREQYF

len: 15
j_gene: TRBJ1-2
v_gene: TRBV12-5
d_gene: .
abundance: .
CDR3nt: TGTGCTAGTGGTCCCATGACGGGAAAGGACTATGGCTACACCTTC
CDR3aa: CASGPMTGKDYGYTF

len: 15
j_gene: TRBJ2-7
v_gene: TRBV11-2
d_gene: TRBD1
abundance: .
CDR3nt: TGTGCCAGCAGCTTAGTTTGGACAGGGGGTGGAGAGCAGTACTTC
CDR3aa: CASSLVWTGGGEQYF

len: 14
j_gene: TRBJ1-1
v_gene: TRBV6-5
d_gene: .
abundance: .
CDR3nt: TGTGCCAGCAGTCCCCGGCAGTTGAACACTGAAGCTTTCTTT
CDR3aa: CASSPRQLNTEAFF

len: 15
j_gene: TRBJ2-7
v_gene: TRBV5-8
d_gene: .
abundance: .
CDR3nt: TGTGCCAGCAGGAATTGGGGGGGCTGGGAGTACGAGCAGTACTTC
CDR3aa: CASRNWGGWEYEQYF

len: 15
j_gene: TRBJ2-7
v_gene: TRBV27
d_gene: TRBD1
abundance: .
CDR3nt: TGTGCCAGCAGTTTCGTTCCGACAGGGTCCTACGAGCAGTACTTC
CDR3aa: CASSFVPTGSYEQYF

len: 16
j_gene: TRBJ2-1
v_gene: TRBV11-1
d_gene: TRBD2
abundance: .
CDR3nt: TGTGCCAGCAGCTTAAGTGGCGGGAGGCCCTACAATGAGCAGTTCTTC
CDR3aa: CASSLSGGRPYNEQFF

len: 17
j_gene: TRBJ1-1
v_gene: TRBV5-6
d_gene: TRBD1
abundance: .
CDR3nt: TGTGCCAGCAGCCCTTTGCCGGGACAGGGAGTGGGGACTGAAGCTTTCTTT
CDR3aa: CASSPLPGQGVGTEAFF

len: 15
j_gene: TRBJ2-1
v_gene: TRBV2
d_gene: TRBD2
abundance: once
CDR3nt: TGTGCCAGCACGCAGAGGGAGGGGTCCCTCAATGAGCAGTTCTTC
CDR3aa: CASTQREGSLNEQFF

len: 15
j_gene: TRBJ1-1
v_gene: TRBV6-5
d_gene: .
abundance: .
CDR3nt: TGTGCCAGCAGTTACTCGCCGTCGCGGGACACTGAAGCTTTCTTT
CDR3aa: CASSYSPSRDTEAFF

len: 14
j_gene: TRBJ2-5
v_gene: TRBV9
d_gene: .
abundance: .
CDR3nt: TGTGCCAGCAGCGTAGCAAATTCCCAAGAGACCCAGTACTTC
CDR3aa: CASSVANSQETQYF

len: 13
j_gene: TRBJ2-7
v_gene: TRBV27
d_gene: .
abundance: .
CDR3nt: TGTGCCAGCAGTTACGGACCGACCTACGAGCAGTACTTC
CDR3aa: CASSYGPTYEQYF